The entry below gives a single T cell receptor (beta chain) sequence along with its context. What it binds is not known. This sample is drawn from a study of tumor-infiltrating lymphocytes in localized non-small cell lung cancer. Across the whole study: Tumor tissue and non-adjacent uninvolved lung came from each patient.

V shed 0 bases and J shed 0 bases, with 5 bases lying between them. The CDR3 runs 13 residues. Germline lookup yields CDR1 GTSNPN and CDR2 SVGIG (reference sequence). Data came from immunoSEQ multiplex PCR; TCRdb stores just in-frame clones and leaves some out. The sample yields approximately 1,600 clones, roughly 34% seen once. Overall study findings and caveats: TCR sequencing covered a subset of patients with enough tissue. No T-cell fraction difference was seen between IM1 and IM2 tumors. Technical variation could not be separated from intratumor heterogeneity here.

This sequence originates from a human donor with non-small cell lung cancer. The gene calls are TRBV30 and TRBJ1-2; D gene unclear. The sequencing input was uninvolved lung tissue not adjacent to the tumor. DNA of the CDR3: TGTGCCTGGAGTGTATCTGCTAACTATGGCTACACCTTC. Its translation is CAWSVSANYGYTF.